This T cell receptor beta chain was sequenced during a study of T cell responses to AZD1222 COVID-19 vaccine. Pooled together were second doses at about 4 or about 12 weeks. About this clone itself: Its antigen is not identified.

Data came from immunoSEQ multiplex PCR; TCRdb stores just in-frame clones and leaves some out. The sample includes fewer than 200,000 clones, more than 75% of them seen just once. Study-level findings and limits: Among spike-specific TCRs, nearly half reportedly target unmutated variant regions.

Germline CDR1 and CDR2: LGHNA and YNFKEQ. V lost 0 bases, J lost 6 bases, and 7 bases stayed unmatched. The CDR3 totals 16 residues. This clonotype originated in an adult who received the AZD1222 COVID-19 vaccine. The rearrangement links TRBV4-2 to TRBJ2-1, with 8 positions matching TRBD1. Material: peripheral blood, obtained 28 days after the second AZD1222 dose. The CDR3 is CASSQDKNRGVNEQFF. The CDR3 bases are TGTGCCAGCAGCCAAGATAAAAACAGGGGGGTCAATGAGCAGTTCTTC.